This TCR beta chain was profiled in a study of blood T cell repertoires in COVID-19. Recruited during active infection, patients (from Seattle) were subsequently followed longitudinally. CDR1 is LGHNA and CDR2 is YSLEER in the germline V gene. The ends were cut back, 0 bases at V and 5 bases at J, with 11 bases in the middle. This CDR3 has 15 residues. The protocol was immunoSEQ multiplex PCR, while the TCRdb copy is restricted to in-frame clones and leaves out a portion. The table has approximately 330,000 clones, roughly 87% seen once. This sequence joins TRBV4-3 and TRBJ1-5; a weak D match, TRBD1 (6 bases). Sequencing was done on a sample of peripheral blood. The clonotype originates from a young man with COVID-19, enrolled during active disease. CDR3 sequence (DNA): TGCGCCAGCAGCCAAGATCCCGGGACACATCAGCCCCAGCATTTT. Its protein is CASSQDPGTHQPQHF.